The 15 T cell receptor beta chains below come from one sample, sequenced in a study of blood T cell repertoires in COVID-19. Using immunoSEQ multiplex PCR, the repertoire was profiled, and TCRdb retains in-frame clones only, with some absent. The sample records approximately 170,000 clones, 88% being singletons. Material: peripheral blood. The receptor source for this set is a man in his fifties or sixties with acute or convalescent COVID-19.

Written as DNA, the CDR3 is TGTGCCAGCAGCCTAGGACAGGGGGCAACGAACACTGAAGCTTTCTTT. Translated, it gives CASSLGQGATNTEAFF. The chain couples TRBV9 to TRBJ1-1; 11 bases fit TRBD1. Germline V gene sequence: CDR1 SGDLS, CDR2 YYNGEE. The CDR3 consists of 16 residues. V gave up 4 bases and J gave up 1 base; unmatched junction bases: 6.

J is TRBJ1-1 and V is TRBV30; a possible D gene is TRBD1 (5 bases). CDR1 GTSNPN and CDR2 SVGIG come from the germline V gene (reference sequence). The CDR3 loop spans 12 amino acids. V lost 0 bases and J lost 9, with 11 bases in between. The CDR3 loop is CAWSVGEGKAFF. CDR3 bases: TGTGCCTGGAGTGTAGGGGAGGGGAAAGCTTTCTTT.

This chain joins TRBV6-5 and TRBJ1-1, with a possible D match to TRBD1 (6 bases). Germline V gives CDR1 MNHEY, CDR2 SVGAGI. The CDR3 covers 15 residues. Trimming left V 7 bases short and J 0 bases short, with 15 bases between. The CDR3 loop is CASIGPGGMNTEAFF. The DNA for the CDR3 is TGTGCCAGCATAGGTCCTGGGGGCATGAACACTGAAGCTTTCTTT.

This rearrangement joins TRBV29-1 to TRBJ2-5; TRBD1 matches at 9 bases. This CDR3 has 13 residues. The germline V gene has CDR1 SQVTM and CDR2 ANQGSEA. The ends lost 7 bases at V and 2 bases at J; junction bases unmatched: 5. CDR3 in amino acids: CSAEGTGQETQYF. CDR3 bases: TGCAGCGCCGAGGGGACAGGGCAAGAGACCCAGTACTTC.

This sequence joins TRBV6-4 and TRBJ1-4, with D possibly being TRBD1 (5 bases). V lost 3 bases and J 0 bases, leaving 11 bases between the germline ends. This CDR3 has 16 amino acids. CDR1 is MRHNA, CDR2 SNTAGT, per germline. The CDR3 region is CASSESTAATNEKLFF. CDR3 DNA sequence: TGTGCCAGCAGTGAGTCGACAGCTGCAACTAATGAAAAACTGTTTTTT.

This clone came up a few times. Written as DNA, the CDR3 is TGTGCCAGCAGCCAAGGTCTACTAGCGGGGGTCACAGATACGCAGTATTTT. This encodes CASSQGLLAGVTDTQYF. The rearrangement uses TRBV14 and TRBJ2-3, with 11 positions matching TRBD2. The germline V gene has CDR1 SGHDN and CDR2 FVKESK. Unmatched junction bases numbered 5, after V lost 1 base and J lost 2 bases. CDR3 length: 17 residues.

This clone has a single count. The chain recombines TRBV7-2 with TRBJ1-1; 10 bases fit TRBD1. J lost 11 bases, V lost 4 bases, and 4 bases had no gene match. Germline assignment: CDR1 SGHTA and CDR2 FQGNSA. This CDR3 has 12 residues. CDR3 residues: CASSSTGGRAFF. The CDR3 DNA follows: TGTGCCAGCAGCTCGACAGGGGGCAGGGCTTTCTTT.

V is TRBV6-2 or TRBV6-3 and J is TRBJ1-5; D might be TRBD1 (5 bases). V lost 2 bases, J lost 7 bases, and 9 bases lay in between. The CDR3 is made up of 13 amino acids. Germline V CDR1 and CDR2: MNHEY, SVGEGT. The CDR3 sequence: CASSYLGGQPQHF. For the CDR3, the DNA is TGTGCCAGCAGTTACCTGGGGGGACAGCCCCAGCATTTT.

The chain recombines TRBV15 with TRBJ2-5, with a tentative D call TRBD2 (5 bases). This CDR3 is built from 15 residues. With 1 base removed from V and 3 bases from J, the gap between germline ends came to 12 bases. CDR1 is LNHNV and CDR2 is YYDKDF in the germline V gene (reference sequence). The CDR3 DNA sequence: TGTGCCACCAGCAGAGGGGTTGGGCGGGAAGAGACCCAGTACTTC. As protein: CATSRGVGREETQYF.

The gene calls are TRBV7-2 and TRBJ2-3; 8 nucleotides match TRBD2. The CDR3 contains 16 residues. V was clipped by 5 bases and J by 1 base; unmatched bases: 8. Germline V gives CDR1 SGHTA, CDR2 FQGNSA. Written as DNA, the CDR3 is TGTGCCAGCAGCCCGGGGGGGACTCCTCGCACAGATACGCAGTATTTT. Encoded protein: CASSPGGTPRTDTQYF.

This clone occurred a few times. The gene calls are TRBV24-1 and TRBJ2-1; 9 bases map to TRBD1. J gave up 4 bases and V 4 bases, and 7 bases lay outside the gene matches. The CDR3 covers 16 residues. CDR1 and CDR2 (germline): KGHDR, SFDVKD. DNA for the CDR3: TGTGCCACCAGTGACTCCGGGACAGGGCTTTACAATGAGCAGTTCTTC. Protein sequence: CATSDSGTGLYNEQFF.

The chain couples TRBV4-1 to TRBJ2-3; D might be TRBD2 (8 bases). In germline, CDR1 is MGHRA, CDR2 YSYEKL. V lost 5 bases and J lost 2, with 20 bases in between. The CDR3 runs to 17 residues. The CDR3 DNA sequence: TGCGCCAGCAGCTACAAGGGGGCTAGCGGGTCCACAGATACGCAGTATTTT. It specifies CASSYKGASGSTDTQYF.

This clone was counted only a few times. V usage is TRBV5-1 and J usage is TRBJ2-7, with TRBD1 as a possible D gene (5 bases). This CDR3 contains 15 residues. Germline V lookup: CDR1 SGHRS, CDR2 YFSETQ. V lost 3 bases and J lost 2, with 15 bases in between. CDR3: CASSSTRDSPYEQYF. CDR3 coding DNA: TGCGCCAGCAGCTCGACCCGCGACAGTCCCTACGAGCAGTACTTC.

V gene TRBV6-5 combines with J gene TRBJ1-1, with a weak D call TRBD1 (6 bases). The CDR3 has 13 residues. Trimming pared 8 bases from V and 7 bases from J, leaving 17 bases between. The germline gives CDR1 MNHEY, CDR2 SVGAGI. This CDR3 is CASRTDPNNEAFF. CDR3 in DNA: TGTGCCAGCCGGACAGATCCTAATAATGAAGCTTTCTTT.

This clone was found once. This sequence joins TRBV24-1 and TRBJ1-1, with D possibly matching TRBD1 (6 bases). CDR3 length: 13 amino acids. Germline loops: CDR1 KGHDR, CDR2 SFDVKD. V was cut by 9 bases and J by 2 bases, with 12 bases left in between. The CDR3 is CATSDSFNTEAFF. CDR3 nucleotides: TGTGCCACCTCGGACAGTTTCAACACTGAAGCTTTCTTT.